The 26 T cell receptor beta chains below all came from one sample that was sequenced in a study of blood T cell repertoires in COVID-19. Data came from immunoSEQ multiplex PCR; TCRdb stores just in-frame clones and leaves some out. Found here are roughly 200,000 clones, roughly 85% of them singletons; the top ten hold around 3.3%. Input material: peripheral blood. These receptors were obtained from a man in his sixties with acute or convalescent COVID-19.

The gene calls are TRBV29-1 and TRBJ1-4, with 11 bases fitting TRBD1. This CDR3 comprises 14 residues. Losses at the gene ends were 6 bases for V and 2 bases for J; bases not matched to a gene: 2. Germline V gene data show CDR1 as SQVTM and CDR2 as ANQGSEA. Here the CDR3 DNA reads TGCAGCGTCCGGACAGGGGGCACTAATGAAAAACTGTTTTTT. This encodes CSVRTGGTNEKLFF.

CDR3 amino acids: CASSLLGGLHF. CDR3 DNA sequence: TGTGCCAGCAGTTTACTGGGAGGCCTCCACTTT. V and J are TRBV28 and TRBJ1-6; D remains unclear. The CDR3 is 11 amino acids. V lost 2 bases and J 15 bases, leaving 8 bases between the germline ends. Germline loops: CDR1 MDHEN, CDR2 SYDVKM. Combining the CDR3 with reference TRBV28 and TRBJ1-6 gives the whole variable domain DVKVTQSSRYLVKRTGEKVFLECVQDMDHENMFWYRQDPGLGLRLIYFSYDVKMKEKGDIPEGYSVSREKKERFSLILESASTNQTSMYLCASSLLGGLHFGNGTRLTVT.

V is TRBV5-1 and J is TRBJ2-7; D is ambiguous. The CDR3 extends over 15 amino acids. Trimming removed 4 bases at V and 2 bases at J, with 16 bases between. Per germline, CDR1 SGHRS and CDR2 YFSETQ. The CDR3 DNA reads TGCGCCAGCAGCCCCATTACCGGGTCCACCTACGAGCAGTACTTC. It specifies CASSPITGSTYEQYF.

V gene TRBV28 combines with J gene TRBJ2-5; D perhaps matches TRBD2 (7 bases). The V end lost 3 bases, the J end lost 7 bases, and 12 bases lay between the germline ends. Looked up from germline, CDR1 is MDHEN and CDR2 is SYDVKM. CDR3 length: 13 amino acids. Here the CDR3 reads CASSFGGRGTQYF. The DNA for the CDR3 is TGTGCCAGCAGTTTCGGGGGGCGGGGGACCCAGTACTTC.

The CDR3, as DNA: TGTGCTAGTGCCGTCGGAGGGGGCTCCGAGCAGTACTTC. It specifies CASAVGGGSEQYF. This sequence joins TRBV12-5 and TRBJ2-7; D possibly corresponds to TRBD1 (7 bases). Germline-derived CDR1 and CDR2 are LGHNT and FRNRAP. Between the trimmed V and J ends, which lost 7 bases and 6 bases, there was a span of 16 bases. There are 13 residues in the CDR3.

The gene calls are TRBV3-1 (or the pseudogene TRBV3-2) and TRBJ2-1; TRBD2 agrees at 8 bases. Germline CDR1 is LGHDT and CDR2 is YNNKEL (reference sequence). Trimming at V came to 3 bases and at J to 2 bases, leaving 6 bases not matched to a gene. This CDR3 is built from 16 residues. The CDR3 DNA reads TGTGCCAGCAGCCATGTAGCGGGACGGACCTACAATGAGCAGTTCTTC. Residues: CASSHVAGRTYNEQFF.

The V and J genes are TRBV27 and TRBJ2-1, with D hard to call. Germline V gene data show CDR1 as MNHEY and CDR2 as SMNVEV (reference sequence). V gave up 2 bases and J gave up 6 bases, with 8 bases separating them. This CDR3 comprises 13 residues. The CDR3 DNA sequence: TGTGCCAGCAGTTTACGGCTAGGCAATGAGCAGTTCTTC. It yields the protein CASSLRLGNEQFF.

The chain combines TRBV7-8 with TRBJ1-5; 9 nucleotides agree with TRBD1. J gave up 0 bases and V 6 bases, and 9 bases lay outside the gene matches. The CDR3 is made up of 17 amino acids. The germline V gene encodes CDR1 SGHVS and CDR2 FQNEAQ. The CDR3 nucleotides read TGTGCCAGCAGTAAGGGACAGGGTATGAATAGCAATCAGCCCCAGCATTTT. The encoded protein is CASSKGQGMNSNQPQHF.

The gene calls are TRBV27 and TRBJ2-1; possible D gene TRBD1, 7 bases. The CDR3 has 16 residues. Germline CDR1 is MNHEY and CDR2 is SMNVEV (reference sequence). The V and J ends lost 6 bases and 6 bases respectively, with 21 bases between them. The CDR3 sequence is CASSLRGVVIGNEQFF. The DNA for the CDR3 is TGTGCCAGCAGCCTCAGGGGGGTAGTGATAGGCAATGAGCAGTTCTTC.

This chain connects TRBV19 to TRBJ1-6; possibly TRBD1 for D (5 bases). V was trimmed by 9 bases and J by 5 bases, leaving 11 bases between them. CDR3 length equals 13 residues. Germline V CDR1 and CDR2: LNHDA, SQIVND (reference sequence). CDR3 in amino acids: CASRGQNNSPLHF. CDR3 in DNA: TGTGCCAGCCGAGGACAAAATAATTCACCCCTCCACTTT.

The gene calls are TRBV27 and TRBJ2-7; 8 bases match TRBD1. Trimming removed 6 bases from V and 2 bases from J; junction bases left unmatched: 9. CDR1 and CDR2 from the germline V gene are MNHEY and SMNVEV (reference sequence). There are 15 residues in the CDR3. CDR3 region: CASSLRETGAYEQYF. The CDR3 nucleotides read TGTGCCAGCAGCCTTAGGGAGACAGGGGCCTACGAGCAGTACTTC.

The gene calls are TRBV5-1 and TRBJ2-7, with unresolved D. Germline lookup yields CDR1 SGHRS and CDR2 YFSETQ. The CDR3 is 14 amino acids. The V and J ends lost 2 bases and 1 base respectively, with 10 bases between them. The CDR3 is CASSLSTDSYEQYF. DNA for the CDR3: TGCGCCAGCAGCTTATCGACTGATTCCTACGAGCAGTACTTC.

The J gene is TRBJ2-1, the V gene TRBV15; tentative D call: TRBD1 (6 bases). Trimming stripped 0 bases from V and 0 bases from J, with 9 bases between. The CDR3 contains 16 residues. CDR1 is LNHNV, CDR2 YYDKDF, per germline (reference sequence). The CDR3 region has the DNA TGTGCCACCAGCAGAGATTTAGGGGGCTCCTACAATGAGCAGTTCTTC. Translated: CATSRDLGGSYNEQFF.

This clone was counted a few times. The V and J genes are TRBV9 and TRBJ2-5, with TRBD2 matching 8 bases. The V gene's germline CDR1 is SGDLS and CDR2 YYNGEE. There are 18 residues in the CDR3. J was trimmed by 1 base and V by 4 bases; bases with no gene match: 15. CDR3 region: CASSPQWGIAGTQETQYF. Written as DNA, the CDR3 is TGTGCCAGCAGCCCACAGTGGGGGATAGCGGGGACCCAAGAGACCCAGTACTTC.

V usage is TRBV7-9 and J usage is TRBJ2-1; the match to TRBD2 covers 15 bases. Germline loops: CDR1 SEHNR, CDR2 FQNEAQ (reference sequence). J lost 1 base, V lost 2 bases, and 3 bases had no gene match. The CDR3 sequence is 18 residues long. Here the CDR3 reads CASSLRTSGRASYNEQFF. CDR3 nucleotide sequence: TGTGCCAGCAGCTTAAGGACTAGCGGGAGGGCGTCCTACAATGAGCAGTTCTTC.

The J gene is TRBJ2-7, the V gene TRBV24-1, with 11 bases matching TRBD2. From germline, CDR1 is KGHDR and CDR2 SFDVKD. The ends lost 4 bases at V and 4 bases at J; junction bases unmatched: 5. CDR3 length equals 15 residues. CDR3 sequence reads: CATSDPGLADYEQYF. The CDR3 bases are TGTGCCACCAGTGACCCGGGACTAGCGGATTACGAGCAGTACTTC.

The rearrangement uses TRBV2 and TRBJ2-7; 12 nucleotides match TRBD2. Germline CDR1 and CDR2: SNHLY and FYNNEI. This CDR3 is 17 amino acids long. V trimming: 3 bases; J trimming: 3 bases; junction bases outside the gene matches: 9. The CDR3 nucleotides are TGTGCCAGCAGTGAGAGACTAGCGGGAGAGGCCGGCTACGAGCAGTACTTC. It codes for CASSERLAGEAGYEQYF.

This clone was observed a handful of times. The genes are TRBV6-5 and TRBJ1-5; tentatively, D is TRBD1 (6 bases). Trimming took off 5 bases at V and 1 base at J, with 9 bases between the two ends. The CDR3 is 14 residues long. The germline V gene encodes CDR1 MNHEY and CDR2 SVGAGI. This CDR3 is CASSLQGSNQPQHF. DNA for the CDR3: TGTGCCAGCAGTCTTCAGGGGAGCAATCAGCCCCAGCATTTT.

The chain has TRBV18 and TRBJ2-7; D unclear. CDR1 is KGHSH, CDR2 LQKENI, per germline. The length of the CDR3 is 13 residues. Trimming removed 5 bases at V and 3 bases at J, with 11 bases between. The CDR3 nucleotides read TGTGCCAGCTCAGCGGAGCAACGCTACGAGCAGTACTTC. Its protein is CASSAEQRYEQYF. The whole variable domain, remainder taken from reference TRBV18 and TRBJ2-7, is NAGVMQNPRHLVRRRGQEARLRCSPMKGHSHVYWYRQLPEEGLKFMVYLQKENIIDESGMPKERFSAEFPKEGPSILRIQQVVRGDSAAYFCASSAEQRYEQYFGPGTRLTVT.

This chain joins TRBV10-3 and TRBJ2-2; a possible D gene is TRBD1 (6 bases). The V end was cut by 5 bases, the J end by 2 bases, with 12 bases between. Germline V CDR1 and CDR2: ENHRY, SYGVKD. The length of the CDR3 is 15 residues. The CDR3 nucleotides read TGTGCCATCAGTAATGGCAGGGGAAACACCGGGGAGCTGTTTTTT. Amino acids: CAISNGRGNTGELFF.

This chain connects TRBV6-5 to TRBJ1-4; tentatively, D is TRBD1 (5 bases). Germline CDR1 and CDR2: MNHEY and SVGAGI. The V gene lost 0 bases and the J gene lost 7 bases, with 12 bases spanning the gap. This CDR3 spans 15 amino acids. This CDR3 is CASSYSNQGGEKLFF. CDR3 nucleotides: TGTGCCAGCAGTTACTCGAATCAGGGAGGTGAAAAACTGTTTTTT.

V gene TRBV7-2 combines with J gene TRBJ1-5, with TRBD1 matching over 7 bases. The CDR3 is 15 residues long. The germline CDR1 and CDR2 sequences are SGHTA and FQGNSA. Trimming cost V 5 bases and J 2 bases; bases outside gene matches: 6. The CDR3 DNA reads TGTGCCAGCAGCCCGCACGACAGGGGCAATCAGCCCCAGCATTTT. Protein sequence: CASSPHDRGNQPQHF.

The chain joins TRBV2 to TRBJ2-1, with 7 nucleotides matching TRBD2. Trimming took 3 bases from V and 4 from J; bases not matched to a gene: 9. This CDR3 has 16 residues. Germline CDR1 reads SNHLY; CDR2 reads FYNNEI. CDR3 region: CASSEGPGLLYNEQFF. The CDR3 coding sequence is TGTGCCAGCAGTGAGGGCCCGGGACTACTGTACAATGAGCAGTTCTTC. Looking up the rest from reference TRBV2 and TRBJ2-1 gives the full variable domain: EPEVTQTPSHQVTQMGQEVILRCVPISNHLYFYWYRQILGQKVEFLVSFYNNEISEKSEIFDDQFSVERPDGSNFTLKIRSTKLEDSAMYFCASSEGPGLLYNEQFFGPGTRLTVL.

This rearrangement joins TRBV7-2 to TRBJ2-1, with TRBD2 as a possible D gene (6 bases). Per germline, CDR1 SGHTA and CDR2 FQGNSA. The CDR3 has 15 amino acids. Deletions cut 5 bases from V and 8 bases from J, with 19 bases between. CDR3 sequence: CASSGARDSGYEQFF. The CDR3 region has the DNA TGTGCCAGCAGCGGGGCCCGGGACTCAGGCTATGAGCAGTTCTTC.

CDR3 sequence reads: CASRNLGGTGEDYGYTF. Written as DNA, the CDR3 is TGTGCCAGCAGAAACTTAGGGGGGACAGGGGAAGACTATGGCTACACCTTC. This chain joins TRBV7-9 and TRBJ1-2, with 10 bases aligning to TRBD1. The CDR3 contains 17 residues. V was pared by 6 bases and J by 3 bases, with 13 bases of the junction left unmatched. The V gene's germline CDR1 is SEHNR and CDR2 FQNEAQ (reference sequence).

In nucleotides, the CDR3 is TGTGCCAGTAGTATCAGGGGGTTCTCCTACGAGCAGTACTTC. This translates into CASSIRGFSYEQYF. This chain connects TRBV19 to TRBJ2-7; 7 positions agree with TRBD1. Losses at the gene ends were 3 bases for V and 0 bases for J; bases not matched to a gene: 2. The CDR3 totals 14 residues. Germline V gene sequence: CDR1 LNHDA, CDR2 SQIVND (reference sequence). Filled out from reference TRBV19 and TRBJ2-7, the complete variable domain reads DGGITQSPKYLFRKEGQNVTLSCEQNLNHDAMYWYRQDPGQGLRLIYYSQIVNDFQKGDIAEGYSVSREKKESFPLTVTSAQKNPTAFYLCASSIRGFSYEQYFGPGTRLTVT.